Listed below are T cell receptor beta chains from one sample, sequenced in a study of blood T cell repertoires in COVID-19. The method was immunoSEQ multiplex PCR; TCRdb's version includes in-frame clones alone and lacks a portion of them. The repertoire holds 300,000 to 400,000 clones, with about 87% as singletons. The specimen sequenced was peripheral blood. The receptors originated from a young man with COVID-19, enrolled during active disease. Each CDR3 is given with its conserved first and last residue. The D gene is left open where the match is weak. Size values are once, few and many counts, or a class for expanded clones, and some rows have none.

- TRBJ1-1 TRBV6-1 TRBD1 CASSQEGAVRRSEAFF TGTGCCAGCAGTCAAGAGGGGGCAGTGAGACGCTCTGAAGCTTTCTTT
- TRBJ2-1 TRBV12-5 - CASGLVQGRANNEQFF TGTGCTAGTGGTTTGGTACAGGGCAGGGCCAACAATGAGCAGTTCTTC
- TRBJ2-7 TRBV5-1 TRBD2 CASSYSGGYEQYF TGCGCCAGCAGCTATAGCGGGGGATACGAGCAGTACTTC
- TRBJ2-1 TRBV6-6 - CATESTSSYNEQFF TGTGCCACCGAATCAACAAGCTCCTACAATGAGCAGTTCTTC
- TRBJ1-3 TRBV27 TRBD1 CASSPWTGPSGNTIYF TGTGCCAGCAGTCCGTGGACAGGGCCCTCTGGAAACACCATATATTTT
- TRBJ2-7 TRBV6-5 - CASRTPLSGGEQYF TGTGCCAGCAGGACGCCACTCAGCGGAGGGGAGCAGTACTTC
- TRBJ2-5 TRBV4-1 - CASSQAGLAQTQYF TGCGCCAGCAGCCAAGCTGGTCTAGCCCAGACCCAGTACTTC
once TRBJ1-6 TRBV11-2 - CASTNTPSSPLHF TGTGCCAGCACTAATACCCCGAGTTCACCCCTCCACTTT
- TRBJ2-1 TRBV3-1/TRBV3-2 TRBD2 CASSQGNSGRVVEQFF TGTGCCAGCAGCCAAGGAAATAGCGGGAGGGTAGTTGAGCAGTTCTTC
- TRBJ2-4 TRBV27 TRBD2 CASSFVAGGGSDIQYF TGTGCCAGCAGTTTTGTAGCGGGAGGCGGGAGTGACATTCAGTACTTC
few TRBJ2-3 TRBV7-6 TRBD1 CASSLESNRGRADTQYF TGTGCCAGCAGCTTAGAATCCAACAGGGGGCGCGCAGATACGCAGTATTTT
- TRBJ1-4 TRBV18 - CASSPQGSVATNEKLFF TGTGCCAGCTCACCTCAGGGGTCCGTTGCAACTAATGAAAAACTGTTTTTT
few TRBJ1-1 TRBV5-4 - CASSFAGRTNTEAFF TGTGCCAGCAGCTTCGCAGGAAGAACGAACACTGAAGCTTTCTTT
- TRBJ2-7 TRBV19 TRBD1 CASNPRQGYEQYF TGTGCCAGTAATCCCAGACAGGGCTACGAGCAGTACTTC
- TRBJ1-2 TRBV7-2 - CASSPMSPGIYGYTF TGTGCCAGCAGCCCAATGAGTCCGGGAATTTATGGCTACACCTTC
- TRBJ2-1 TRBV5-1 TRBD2 CASSLYGGYNEQFF TGCGCCAGCAGCTTGTACGGGGGGTACAATGAGCAGTTCTTC
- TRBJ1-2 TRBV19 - CASMHSPYGYTF TGTGCCAGTATGCACAGTCCCTATGGCTACACCTTC
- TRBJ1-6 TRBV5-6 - CASSHGFGDSSSPLHF TGTGCCAGCAGTCACGGCTTCGGGGATTCGAGCTCACCCCTCCACTTT
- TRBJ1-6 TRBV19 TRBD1 CATSPGQGFNNSPLHF TGTGCCACCAGCCCGGGACAGGGCTTTAATAATTCACCCCTCCACTTT
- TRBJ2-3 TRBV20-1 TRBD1 CSASSVLQGAPWEGTDTQYF TGCAGTGCTAGTTCCGTCCTCCAGGGGGCTCCTTGGGAAGGCACAGATACGCAGTATTTT
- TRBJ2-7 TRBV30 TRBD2 CAWSSLRTSGIPLSYEQYF TGTGCCTGGAGTTCACTCAGGACTAGCGGGATTCCCTTATCCTACGAGCAGTACTTC
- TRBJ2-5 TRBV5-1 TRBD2 CASSPGLADGETQYF TGCGCCAGCAGCCCGGGACTAGCGGATGGAGAGACCCAGTACTTC
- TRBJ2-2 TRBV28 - CASSLMAESGELFF TGTGCCAGCAGTTTAATGGCCGAATCCGGGGAGCTGTTTTTT
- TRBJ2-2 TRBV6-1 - CASSEEGVGELFF TGTGCCAGCAGTGAAGAGGGGGTTGGGGAGCTGTTTTTT
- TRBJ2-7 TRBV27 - CASSQATTWREQYF TGTGCCAGCAGTCAGGCCACGACCTGGAGGGAGCAGTACTTC
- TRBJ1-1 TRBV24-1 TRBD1 CATSDPGQGNTEAFF TGTGCCACCAGTGATCCGGGACAGGGGAACACTGAAGCTTTCTTT
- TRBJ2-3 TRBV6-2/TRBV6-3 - CASSYSGSTDTQYF TGTGCCAGCAGTTACAGCGGGAGCACAGATACGCAGTATTTT
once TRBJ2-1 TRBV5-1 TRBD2 CASSLLAGGSYNEQFF TGCGCCAGCAGCTTGCTCGCGGGAGGATCGTACAATGAGCAGTTCTTC
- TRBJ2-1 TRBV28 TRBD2 CASTTSGRATFF TGTGCCAGCACTACTAGCGGGAGGGCCACATTCTTC
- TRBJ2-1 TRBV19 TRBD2 CASSLLAGTYNEQFF TGTGCCAGTAGTCTACTAGCGGGAACCTACAATGAGCAGTTCTTC
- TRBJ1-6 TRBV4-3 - CASSQGAGNSPLHF TGCGCCAGCAGCCAAGGGGCGGGCAATTCACCCCTCCACTTT
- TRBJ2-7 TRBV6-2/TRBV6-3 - CASSYSLLGGAYEQYF TGTGCCAGCAGTTACTCTCTACTAGGGGGGGCCTACGAGCAGTACTTC
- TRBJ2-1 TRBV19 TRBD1 CASSITGTGAYNEQFF TGTGCCAGTAGTATTACCGGGACAGGGGCCTACAATGAGCAGTTCTTC
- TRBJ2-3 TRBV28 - CASSPPTGHSDTQYF TGTGCCAGCAGCCCTCCCACAGGGCATTCAGATACGCAGTATTTT
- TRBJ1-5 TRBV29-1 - CSVEMDRDQPQHF TGCAGCGTTGAAATGGACAGAGATCAGCCCCAGCATTTT